This T cell receptor (beta chain) came from a study of blood T cell repertoires in COVID-19. Study summary: The United States, Italy and Spain supplied acute and convalescent COVID-19 samples. PBMCs, B-cell-depleted T cells, or T cells were the source of the cDNA or gDNA that made up the material.

Sequencing used immunoSEQ multiplex PCR; TCRdb keeps in-frame clones, though not all of them. The sample shows 250,000 or so clones, around nine tenths of them seen only once. This CDR3 has 15 amino acids. Germline V CDR1 and CDR2: MNHNY, SVGAGI (reference sequence). The trim removed 6 bases at V and 9 bases at J, leaving 11 bases unmatched. The chain is built from TRBV6-6 and TRBJ1-6, with 7 bases matching TRBD1. Sequencing input: peripheral blood. The receptor was isolated from a man under 40 with COVID-19, enrolled during active disease. The DNA for the CDR3 is TGTGCCAGCAGCTACCAGGGGGAGAGGGGTTCACCCCTCCACTTT. Its protein is CASSYQGERGSPLHF.